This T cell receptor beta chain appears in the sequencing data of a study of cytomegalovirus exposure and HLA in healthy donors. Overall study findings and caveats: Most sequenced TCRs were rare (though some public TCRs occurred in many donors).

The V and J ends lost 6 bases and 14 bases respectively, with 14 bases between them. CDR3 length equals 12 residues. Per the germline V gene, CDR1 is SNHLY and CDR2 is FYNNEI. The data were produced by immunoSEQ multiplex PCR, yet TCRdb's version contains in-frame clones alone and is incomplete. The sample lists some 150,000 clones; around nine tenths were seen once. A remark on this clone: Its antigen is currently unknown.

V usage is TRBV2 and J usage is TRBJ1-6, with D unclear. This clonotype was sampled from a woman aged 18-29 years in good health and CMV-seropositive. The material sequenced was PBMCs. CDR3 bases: TGTGCCAGCAGCCAAGCAGGAGGTGCCCTCCACTTT. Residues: CASSQAGGALHF.